The clone carrying this T cell receptor (beta chain) was recorded once. The data originate from a study of T-cell reconstitution after alpha-beta-depleted transplantation in children. Unique molecular identifiers were incorporated when the TCRbeta library was constructed. TCRdb called the PCR reads again in MiXCR, with one record for every CDR3 protein. Here the sample spans 600,000 to 700,000 distinct CDR3 sequences, roughly 17% being singletons. The material was PBMCs from the stem cell graft donor, obtained from the stem cell graft. The sequence was obtained from a human donor who donated a stem cell graft to a child with acute myeloid leukemia.

The CDR3 nucleotides read TGTGCCAGCAGTCCCCCAGGGGTGGCCGGGGAGCTGTTTTTT. Translation: CASSPPGVAGELFF. The chain couples TRBV12-3 or TRBV12-4 to TRBJ2-2; a weak D match, TRBD1 (6 bases). V lost 5 bases and J lost 6, with 13 bases in between. The length of the CDR3 is 14 residues.